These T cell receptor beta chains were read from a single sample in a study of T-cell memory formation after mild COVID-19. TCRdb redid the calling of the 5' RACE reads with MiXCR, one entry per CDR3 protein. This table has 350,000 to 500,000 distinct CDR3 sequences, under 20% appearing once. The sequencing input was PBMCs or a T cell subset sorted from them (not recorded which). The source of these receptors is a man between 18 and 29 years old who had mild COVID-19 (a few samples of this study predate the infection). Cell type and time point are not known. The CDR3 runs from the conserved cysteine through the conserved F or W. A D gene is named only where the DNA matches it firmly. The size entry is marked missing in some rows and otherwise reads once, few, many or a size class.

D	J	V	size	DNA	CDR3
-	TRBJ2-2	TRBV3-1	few	TGTGCCAGCACCTTGATGGGCGGGGAGCTGTTTTTT	CASTLMGGELFF
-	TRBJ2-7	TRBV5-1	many	TGCGCCAGCAGCTTGGGGTCGGGGTCCTACGAGCAGTACTTC	CASSLGSGSYEQYF
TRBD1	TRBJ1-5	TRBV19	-	TGTGCCAGTAGGAGGACAGGGGGTAGCAATCAGCCCCAGCATTTT	CASRRTGGSNQPQHF
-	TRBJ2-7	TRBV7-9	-	TGTGCCAGCAGCCCCCAGGGACCCTTAACCTACGAGCAGTACTTC	CASSPQGPLTYEQYF
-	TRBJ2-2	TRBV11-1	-	TGTGCCAGCAGGTTGGAGGAGGTCACCGGGGAGCTGTTTTTT	CASRLEEVTGELFF
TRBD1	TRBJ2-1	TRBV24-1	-	TGTGCCACCAGTGATTTAGGGACAGGGGGCAGGGGTGAGCAGTTCTTC	CATSDLGTGGRGEQFF
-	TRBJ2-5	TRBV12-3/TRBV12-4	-	TGTGCCAGCGGACAGACCTGGAAAGAGACCCAGTACTTC	CASGQTWKETQYF
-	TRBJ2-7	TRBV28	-	TGTGCCAGCGCCGGGAGTTCCTACGAGCAGTACTTC	CASAGSSYEQYF
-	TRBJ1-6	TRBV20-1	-	TGCAGTGCTAGAGAAGACGGACGGAATTCACCCCTCCACTTT	CSAREDGRNSPLHF
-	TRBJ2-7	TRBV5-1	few	TGCGCCAGCAGCTTGGCGGCAGGGTCACGCGAGCAGTACTTC	CASSLAAGSREQYF
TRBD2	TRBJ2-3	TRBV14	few	TGTGCCAGCAGCAAAACCGGGACTAGCGGGGGCCCCACCACAGATACGCAGTATTTT	CASSKTGTSGGPTTDTQYF
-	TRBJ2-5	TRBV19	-	TGTGCCAGTAGTATCAGAAATAAGGGTTTCCAAGAGACCCAGTACTTC	CASSIRNKGFQETQYF
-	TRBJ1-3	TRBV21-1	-	TGTGCCAGCAAAAACGGGAGTACAGGTTGGAACACCATATATTTT	CASKNGSTGWNTIYF
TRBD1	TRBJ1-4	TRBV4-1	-	TGCGCCAGCAGACGACAGGGAACTAATGAAAAACTGTTTTTT	CASRRQGTNEKLFF
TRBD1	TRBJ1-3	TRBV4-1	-	TGCGCCAGCAGCCCTGAGGGGACAGATGGAAACACCATATATTTT	CASSPEGTDGNTIYF
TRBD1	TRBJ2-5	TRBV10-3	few	TGTGCCATCAGTGCCCGGGACAGGGACCAAGAGACCCAGTACTTC	CAISARDRDQETQYF